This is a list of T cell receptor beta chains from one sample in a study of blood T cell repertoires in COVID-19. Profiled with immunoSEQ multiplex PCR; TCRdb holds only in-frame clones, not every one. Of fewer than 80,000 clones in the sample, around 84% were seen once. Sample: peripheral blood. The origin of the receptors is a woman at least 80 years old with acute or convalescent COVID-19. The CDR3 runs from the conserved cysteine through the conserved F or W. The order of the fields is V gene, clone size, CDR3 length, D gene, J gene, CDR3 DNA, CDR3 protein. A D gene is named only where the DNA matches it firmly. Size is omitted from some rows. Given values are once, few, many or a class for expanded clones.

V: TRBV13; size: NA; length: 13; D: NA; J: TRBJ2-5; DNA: TGTGCCAGCAGCTCTGCTAACCAAGAGACCCAGTACTTC; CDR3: CASSSANQETQYF
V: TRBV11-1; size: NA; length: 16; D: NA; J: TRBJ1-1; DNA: TGTGCCAGCAGCCAGCTACAGGGTCAAAGTTTTACTGAAGCTTTCTTT; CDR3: CASSQLQGQSFTEAFF
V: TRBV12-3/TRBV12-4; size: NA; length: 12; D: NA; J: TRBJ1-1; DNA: TGTGCCAGCACCTCGCCGTCCGGTGAAGCTTTCTTT; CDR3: CASTSPSGEAFF
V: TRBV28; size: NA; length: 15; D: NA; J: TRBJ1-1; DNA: TGTGCCAGCAGTTCGCCAGGTGGAACCTCGGTAGAAGCTTTCTTT; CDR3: CASSSPGGTSVEAFF
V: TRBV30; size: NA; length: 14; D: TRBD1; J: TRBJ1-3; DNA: TGTGCCTGGAGTGTAGGACAGGGTGGAAACACCATATATTTT; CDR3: CAWSVGQGGNTIYF
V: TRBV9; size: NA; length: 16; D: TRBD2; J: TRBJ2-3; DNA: TGTGCCAGCAGCGTCTCAGCGGGGGGGCCGGGAGATACGCAGTATTTT; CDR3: CASSVSAGGPGDTQYF
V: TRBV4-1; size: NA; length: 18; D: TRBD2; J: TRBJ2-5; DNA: TGCGCCAGCAGCCAAAAACCCCCCCAGCGGGGGTCAGGGGAGACCCAGTACTTC; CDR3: CASSQKPPQRGSGETQYF
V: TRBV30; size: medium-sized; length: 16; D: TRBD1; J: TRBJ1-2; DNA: TGTGCCTGGAGTGAAACCCCGACAGGGGGCGACTATGGCTACACCTTC; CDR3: CAWSETPTGGDYGYTF
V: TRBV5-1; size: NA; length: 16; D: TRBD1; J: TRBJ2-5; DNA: TGCGCCAGCAGCCTCAGTCCCGGGACAGGGGAAGAGACCCAGTACTTC; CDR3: CASSLSPGTGEETQYF
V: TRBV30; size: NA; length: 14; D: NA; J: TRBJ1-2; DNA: TGTGCCTGGAAAGGTCGGGGGGCTAACTATGGCTACACCTTC; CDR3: CAWKGRGANYGYTF
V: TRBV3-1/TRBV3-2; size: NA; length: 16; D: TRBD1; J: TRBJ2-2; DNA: TGTGCCAGCAGCCCGGGGGCAGGGGGCGCTCCCGGGGAGCTGTTTTTT; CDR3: CASSPGAGGAPGELFF
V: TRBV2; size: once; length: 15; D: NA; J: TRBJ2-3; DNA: TGTGCCAGCAGTGAGGGACTTCCTAGCACAGATACGCAGTATTTT; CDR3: CASSEGLPSTDTQYF
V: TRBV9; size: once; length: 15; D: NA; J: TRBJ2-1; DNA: TGTGCCAGCAGCGTAGGCCCGGGACACAGCAATGAGCAGTTCTTC; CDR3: CASSVGPGHSNEQFF
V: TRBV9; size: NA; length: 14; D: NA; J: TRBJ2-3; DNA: TGTGCCAGCACCCCAGGGGCCCGGAGAGATACGCAGTATTTT; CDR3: CASTPGARRDTQYF
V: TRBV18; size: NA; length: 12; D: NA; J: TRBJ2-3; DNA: TGTGCCAGCTCACCCATCAGGGATACGCAGTATTTT; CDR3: CASSPIRDTQYF
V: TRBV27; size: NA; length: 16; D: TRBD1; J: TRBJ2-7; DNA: TGTGCCAGCAGTGCCCCCGGCGACAGGGCCTCCTACGAGCAGTACTTC; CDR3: CASSAPGDRASYEQYF
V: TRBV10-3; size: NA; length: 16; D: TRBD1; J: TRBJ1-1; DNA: TGTGCCATCAGTGAGCCAGCGACAGGGCGAGGCACTGAAGCTTTCTTT; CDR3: CAISEPATGRGTEAFF
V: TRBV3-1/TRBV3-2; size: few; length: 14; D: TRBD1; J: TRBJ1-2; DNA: TGTGCCAGCAGCAGACGGGACAGGTCGAGCGGCTACACCTTC; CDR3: CASSRRDRSSGYTF
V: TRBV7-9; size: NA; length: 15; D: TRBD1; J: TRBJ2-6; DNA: TGTGCCATTTACAGGGGGGCTTCTGGGGCCAACGTCCTGACTTTC; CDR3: CAIYRGASGANVLTF
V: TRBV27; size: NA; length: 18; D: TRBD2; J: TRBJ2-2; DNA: TGTGCCAGCAGTTTATCCCCCCCCCTAGCGGGGTACACCGGGGAGCTGTTTTTT; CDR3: CASSLSPPLAGYTGELFF
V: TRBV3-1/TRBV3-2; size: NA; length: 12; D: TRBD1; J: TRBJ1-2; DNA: TGTGCCAGCAGCCAGGACAGGGTTGGCTACACCTTC; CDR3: CASSQDRVGYTF
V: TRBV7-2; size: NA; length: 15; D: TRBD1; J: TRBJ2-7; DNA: TGTGCCAGCAGCTTGCAGACAGGGCACACCTACGAGCAGTACTTC; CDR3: CASSLQTGHTYEQYF
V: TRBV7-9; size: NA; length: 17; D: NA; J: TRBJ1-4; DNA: TGTGCCAGCAGCTTATGGGGACACGGGGCAACTAATGAAAAACTGTTTTTT; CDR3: CASSLWGHGATNEKLFF
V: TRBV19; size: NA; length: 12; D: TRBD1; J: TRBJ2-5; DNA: TGTGCCAGTAGTATTCGGACAGGAACCCAGTACTTC; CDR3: CASSIRTGTQYF
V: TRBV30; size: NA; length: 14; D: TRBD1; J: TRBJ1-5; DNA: TGTGCCTGGAGCGAGGGACAGGGCAATCAGCCCCAGCATTTT; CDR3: CAWSEGQGNQPQHF
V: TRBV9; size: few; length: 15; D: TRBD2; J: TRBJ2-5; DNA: TGTGCCAGCAGCCTGGGGACTAGCGTTGGAGGGACCCAGTACTTC; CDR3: CASSLGTSVGGTQYF
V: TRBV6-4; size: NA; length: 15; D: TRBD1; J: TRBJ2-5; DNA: TGTGCCAGCAGGCTGGACAGGGCTCACGAAGAGACCCAGTACTTC; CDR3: CASRLDRAHEETQYF
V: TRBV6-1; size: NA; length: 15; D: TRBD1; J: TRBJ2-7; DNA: TGTGCCAGCAGTGAGGGGACAGGGGGTCCCTACGAGCAGTACTTC; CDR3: CASSEGTGGPYEQYF
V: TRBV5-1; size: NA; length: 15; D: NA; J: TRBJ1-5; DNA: TGCGCCAGCAGCTTCCTCGGACAGTCGAATCAGCCCCAGCATTTT; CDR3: CASSFLGQSNQPQHF
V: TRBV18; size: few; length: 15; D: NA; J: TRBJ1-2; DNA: TGTGCCAGCTCACCCGCATGGGGGGTAAACTATGGCTACACCTTC; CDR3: CASSPAWGVNYGYTF
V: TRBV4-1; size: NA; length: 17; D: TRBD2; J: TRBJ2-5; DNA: TGCGCCAGCAGCGAGGGAGTAGCGGGGGGCTCACAAGAGACCCAGTACTTC; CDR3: CASSEGVAGGSQETQYF
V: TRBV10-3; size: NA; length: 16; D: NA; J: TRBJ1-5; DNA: TGTGCCATCAGTGAGTCGTGGTCAGGGGACAATCAGCCCCAGCATTTT; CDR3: CAISESWSGDNQPQHF
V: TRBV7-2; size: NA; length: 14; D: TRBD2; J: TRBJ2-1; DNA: TGTGCCAGCAGGTATAGCGGGGGCCGGGGTGAGCAGTTCTTC; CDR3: CASRYSGGRGEQFF
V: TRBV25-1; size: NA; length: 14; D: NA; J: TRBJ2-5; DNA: TGTGCCAGCAGAGGAGACAGGCTCCAAGAGACCCAGTACTTC; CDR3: CASRGDRLQETQYF
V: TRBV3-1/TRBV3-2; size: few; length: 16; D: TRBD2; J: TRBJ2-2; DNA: TGTGCCAGCAGCCACCGACTAGCGGGGGCGGCCGGGGAGCTGTTTTTT; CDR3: CASSHRLAGAAGELFF
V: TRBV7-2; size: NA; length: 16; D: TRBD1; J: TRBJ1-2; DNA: TGTGCCAGCAGCTTAGGGACAGGGGATCAATACGGGGGCTACACCTTC; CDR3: CASSLGTGDQYGGYTF
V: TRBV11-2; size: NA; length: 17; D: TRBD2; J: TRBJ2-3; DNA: TGTGCCAGCAGGAGACTAGCGGGGGCGGGGGGCACAGATACGCAGTATTTT; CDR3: CASRRLAGAGGTDTQYF
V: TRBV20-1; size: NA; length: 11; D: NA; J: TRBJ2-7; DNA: TGCAGTGCTAGAAGAGAGTCGCAGCAGTACTTC; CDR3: CSARRESQQYF
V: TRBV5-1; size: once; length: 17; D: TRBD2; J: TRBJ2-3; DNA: TGCGCCAGCAGCTTACGGACTAGCGGGGAGTACACAGATACGCAGTATTTT; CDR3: CASSLRTSGEYTDTQYF